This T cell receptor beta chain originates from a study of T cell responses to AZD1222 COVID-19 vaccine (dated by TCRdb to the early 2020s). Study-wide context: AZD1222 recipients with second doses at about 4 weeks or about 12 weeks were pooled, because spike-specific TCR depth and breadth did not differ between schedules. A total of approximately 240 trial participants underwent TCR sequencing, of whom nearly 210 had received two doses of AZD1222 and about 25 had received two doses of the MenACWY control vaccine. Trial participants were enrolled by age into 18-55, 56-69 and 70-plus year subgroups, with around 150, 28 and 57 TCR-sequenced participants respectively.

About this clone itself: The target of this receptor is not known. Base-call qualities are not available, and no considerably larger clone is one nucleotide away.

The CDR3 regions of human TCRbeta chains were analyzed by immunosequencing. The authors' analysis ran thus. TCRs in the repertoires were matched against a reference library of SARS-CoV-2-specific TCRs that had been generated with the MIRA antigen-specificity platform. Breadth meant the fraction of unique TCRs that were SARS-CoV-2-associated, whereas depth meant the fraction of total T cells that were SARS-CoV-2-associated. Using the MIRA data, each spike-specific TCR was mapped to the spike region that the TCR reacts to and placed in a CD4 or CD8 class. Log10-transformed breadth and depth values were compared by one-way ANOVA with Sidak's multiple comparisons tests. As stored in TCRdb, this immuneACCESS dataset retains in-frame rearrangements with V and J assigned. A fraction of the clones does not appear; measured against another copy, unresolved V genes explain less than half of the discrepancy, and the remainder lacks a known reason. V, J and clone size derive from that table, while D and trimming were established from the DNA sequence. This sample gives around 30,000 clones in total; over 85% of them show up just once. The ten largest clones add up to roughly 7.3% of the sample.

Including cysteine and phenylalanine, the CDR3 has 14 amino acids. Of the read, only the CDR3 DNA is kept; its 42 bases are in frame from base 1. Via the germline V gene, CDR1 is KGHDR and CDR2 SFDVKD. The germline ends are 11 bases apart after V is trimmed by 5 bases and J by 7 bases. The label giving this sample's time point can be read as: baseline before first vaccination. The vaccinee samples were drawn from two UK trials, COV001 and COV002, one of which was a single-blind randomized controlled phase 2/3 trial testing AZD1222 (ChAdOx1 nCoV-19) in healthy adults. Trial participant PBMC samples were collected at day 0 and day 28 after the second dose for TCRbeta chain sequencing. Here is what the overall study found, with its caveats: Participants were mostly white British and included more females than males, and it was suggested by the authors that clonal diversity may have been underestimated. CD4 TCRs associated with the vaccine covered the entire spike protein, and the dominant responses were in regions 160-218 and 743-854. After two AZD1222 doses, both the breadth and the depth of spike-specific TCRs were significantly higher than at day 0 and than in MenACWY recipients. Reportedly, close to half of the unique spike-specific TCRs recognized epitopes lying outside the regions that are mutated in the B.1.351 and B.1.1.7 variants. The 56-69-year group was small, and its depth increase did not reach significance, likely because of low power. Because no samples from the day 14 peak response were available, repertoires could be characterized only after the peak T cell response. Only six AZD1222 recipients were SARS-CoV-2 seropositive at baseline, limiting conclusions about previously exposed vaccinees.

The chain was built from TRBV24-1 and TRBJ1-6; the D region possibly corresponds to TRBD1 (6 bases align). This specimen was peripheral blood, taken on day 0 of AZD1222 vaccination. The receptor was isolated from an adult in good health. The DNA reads TGTGCCACCAGTGCGGGGACACAAAATTCACCCCTCCACTTT. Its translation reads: CATSAGTQNSPLHF.